The 31 T cell receptor beta chains presented below share a single source sample, sequenced in a study of shared clonotypes between healthy human individuals. This table comes from immunoSEQ multiplex PCR, and its TCRdb copy is limited to in-frame clones, with some not included. The table shows under 2,500,000 clones, with approximately 94% occurring only once. Input material: naive CD4+ T cells sorted from blood. Documented subset: CD45RA+ positively selected. The origin of the receptors is a man aged 18 to 30 in good health.

V and J are TRBV19 and TRBJ1-4; TRBD1 aligns across 8 bases. Germline CDR1 and CDR2: LNHDA and SQIVND (reference sequence). Trimming at V came to 2 bases and at J to 0 bases, leaving 2 bases not matched to a gene. The length of the CDR3 is 16 residues. The CDR3 DNA reads TGTGCCAGTAGTATACAGGGGGCGACAACTAATGAAAAACTGTTTTTT. This sequence encodes CASSIQGATTNEKLFF. The whole variable domain, filled in from reference TRBV19 and TRBJ1-4, reads DGGITQSPKYLFRKEGQNVTLSCEQNLNHDAMYWYRQDPGQGLRLIYYSQIVNDFQKGDIAEGYSVSREKKESFPLTVTSAQKNPTAFYLCASSIQGATTNEKLFFGSGTQLSVL.

The V and J genes are TRBV30 and TRBJ2-5, with D perhaps given as TRBD1 or TRBD2 (6 bases each). The germline V and J ends were trimmed by 3 bases and 4 bases, with 12 bases remaining between them. This CDR3 contains 13 residues. Germline V gene data show CDR1 as GTSNPN and CDR2 as SVGIG (reference sequence). The CDR3 sequence: CAWSPGAGETQYF. CDR3 bases: TGTGCCTGGAGCCCGGGGGCTGGAGAGACCCAGTACTTC. Together with reference TRBV30 and TRBJ2-5, the CDR3 gives the full variable domain: SQTIHQWPATLVQPVGSPLSLECTVEGTSNPNLYWYRQAAGRGLQLLFYSVGIGQISSEVPQNLSASRPQDRQFILSSKKLLLSDSGFYLCAWSPGAGETQYFGPGTRLLVL.

The rearrangement links TRBV9 to TRBJ2-1; 7 positions match TRBD1. With 2 bases clipped from V and 4 bases from J, the junction kept 3 bases outside the gene matches. The CDR3 consists of 14 residues. Germline lookup yields CDR1 SGDLS and CDR2 YYNGEE. This chain's CDR3 is CASSVGTVYNEQFF. For the CDR3, the DNA is TGTGCCAGCAGCGTGGGGACAGTTTACAATGAGCAGTTCTTC. The full variable domain, in which reference TRBV9 and TRBJ2-1 provide the parts outside the CDR3, is DSGVTQTPKHLITATGQRVTLRCSPRSGDLSVYWYQQSLDQGLQFLIQYYNGEERAKGNILERFSAQQFPDLHSELNLSSLELGDSALYFCASSVGTVYNEQFFGPGTRLTVL.

This clone was picked up one time. This chain links TRBV30 with TRBJ2-6; no reliable D call. V shed 5 bases and J shed 1 base, with 6 bases lying between them. The CDR3 spans 13 residues. CDR1 is GTSNPN, CDR2 SVGIG, per germline (reference sequence). The CDR3 spells CAWGSSGANVLTF. The CDR3 bases are TGTGCCTGGGGTTCGTCTGGGGCCAACGTCCTGACTTTC. The whole variable domain, remainder taken from reference TRBV30 and TRBJ2-6, is SQTIHQWPATLVQPVGSPLSLECTVEGTSNPNLYWYRQAAGRGLQLLFYSVGIGQISSEVPQNLSASRPQDRQFILSSKKLLLSDSGFYLCAWGSSGANVLTFGAGSRLTVL.

The chain uses TRBV11-2 and TRBJ2-4; D gene uncertain. The CDR3 is 13 residues long. V was pared by 7 bases and J by 0 bases, with 7 bases between. CDR1 is SGHAT and CDR2 is FQNNGV in the germline V gene. The CDR3: CASMTVAKNIQYF. For the CDR3, the DNA is TGTGCCAGCATGACTGTAGCCAAAAACATTCAGTACTTC.

The CDR3 nucleotides are TGTGCCAGCAGTTTTCCCTCGACAGGAAACTATGGCTACACCTTC. As protein: CASSFPSTGNYGYTF. The V call is TRBV27, the J call TRBJ1-2; D may be TRBD1 (6 bases). V dropped 3 bases and J dropped 2 bases, with 13 bases sitting between them. The CDR3 totals 15 residues. Germline values: CDR1 MNHEY, CDR2 SMNVEV (reference sequence).

The CDR3: CASSPPGVGTEAFF. CDR3 coding DNA: TGTGCCAGCAGCCCACCAGGGGTAGGCACTGAAGCTTTCTTT. The chain uses TRBV7-9 and TRBJ1-1; TRBD1 might be the D (6 bases). In germline, CDR1 is SEHNR, CDR2 FQNEAQ (reference sequence). This CDR3 is built from 14 residues. V dropped 5 bases and J dropped 4 bases, with 14 bases sitting between them.

V gene TRBV6-6 combines with J gene TRBJ2-7, with 9 bases lining up with TRBD1. Trimming took 5 bases from V and 5 from J; bases not matched to a gene: 10. The germline gives CDR1 MNHNY, CDR2 SVGAGI (reference sequence). The CDR3 is 15 residues long. The CDR3 DNA is TGTGCCAGCAGTCCGTCCGGGACAGGGATTCACGAGCAGTACTTC. Protein sequence: CASSPSGTGIHEQYF.

This chain connects TRBV6-6 to TRBJ1-4; D is undetermined. Germline CDR1 reads MNHNY; CDR2 reads SVGAGI (reference sequence). The germline V and J ends were trimmed by 8 bases and 8 bases, with 18 bases remaining between them. The CDR3 consists of 14 residues. The CDR3 spells CASSPTMSKEKLFF. DNA for the CDR3: TGTGCCAGCTCCCCGACCATGTCAAAAGAAAAACTGTTTTTT.

The V and J genes are TRBV6-5 and TRBJ2-3, with a weak D call TRBD1 (5 bases). Trimming pared 0 bases from V and 2 bases from J, leaving 9 bases between. Germline CDR1 and CDR2: MNHEY and SVGAGI. The CDR3 sequence is 15 residues long. As DNA, the CDR3 is TGTGCCAGCAGTTACTCTGGGGCAGCCACAGATACGCAGTATTTT. This translates into CASSYSGAATDTQYF.

The chain recombines TRBV5-1 with TRBJ2-5, with D perhaps TRBD2 (5 bases). CDR3 length: 14 amino acids. Germline CDR1 and CDR2: SGHRS and YFSETQ. The ends were cut back, 1 base at V and 5 bases at J, with 12 bases in the middle. In DNA, the CDR3 is TGCGCCAGCAGCTTGTACGGGAACCCTGAGACCCAGTACTTC. Encoded protein: CASSLYGNPETQYF.

The chain is built from TRBV10-3 and TRBJ2-7; 8 nucleotides align to TRBD1. This CDR3 spans 14 amino acids. Germline CDR1 ENHRY, CDR2 SYGVKD. The V and J ends lost 4 bases and 6 bases, in that order; junction bases with no gene match: 8. DNA for the CDR3: TGTGCCATCAGTGGGGAGACAGGGGTAAGCGAGCAGTACTTC. Translating gives CAISGETGVSEQYF.

V usage is TRBV6-1 and J usage is TRBJ2-5; D might be TRBD1 or TRBD2, each matching 5 bases. This CDR3 is 15 amino acids long. V lost 0 bases and J lost 5, with 13 bases in between. CDR1 is MNHNS and CDR2 is SASEGT in the germline V gene. CDR3 loop: CASSEASGPEETQYF. The CDR3, as DNA: TGTGCCAGCAGTGAAGCCTCGGGGCCGGAGGAGACCCAGTACTTC.

V gene TRBV19 combines with J gene TRBJ1-2; D is possibly TRBD1 (5 bases). The CDR3 loop spans 12 amino acids. Germline values: CDR1 LNHDA, CDR2 SQIVND (reference sequence). Trimming shortened V by 6 bases and J by 8 bases, and 13 bases separated the two germline ends. CDR3 DNA sequence: TGTGCCAGTAGCCAAAGGGGATGGGGCTACACCTTC. Its protein product is CASSQRGWGYTF. The entire variable domain, with the rest obtained from reference TRBV19 and TRBJ1-2, is as follows: DGGITQSPKYLFRKEGQNVTLSCEQNLNHDAMYWYRQDPGQGLRLIYYSQIVNDFQKGDIAEGYSVSREKKESFPLTVTSAQKNPTAFYLCASSQRGWGYTFGSGTRLTVV.

The rearrangement links TRBV5-1 to TRBJ2-1, with a weak D call TRBD2 (6 bases). This CDR3 is built from 14 residues. Between the trimmed V and J ends, which lost 0 bases and 7 bases, there was a span of 11 bases. Looked up from germline, CDR1 is SGHRS and CDR2 is YFSETQ. The CDR3 DNA reads TGCGCCAGCAGCTTGGGCGGGACGGCGAATGAGCAGTTCTTC. Protein sequence: CASSLGGTANEQFF.

The chain combines TRBV5-1 with TRBJ1-1; D uncertain. The CDR3 contains 13 residues. Germline values: CDR1 SGHRS, CDR2 YFSETQ. V was trimmed by 0 bases and J by 3 bases, leaving 6 bases between them. CDR3: CASSLADHTEAFF. The CDR3 nucleotides are TGCGCCAGCAGCTTGGCAGACCACACTGAAGCTTTCTTT. The variable domain in full, with the rest retrieved from reference TRBV5-1 and TRBJ1-1, is KAGVTQTPRYLIKTRGQQVTLSCSPISGHRSVSWYQQTPGQGLQFLFEYFSETQRNKGNFPGRFSGRQFSNSRSEMNVSTLELGDSALYLCASSLADHTEAFFGQGTRLTVV.

J is TRBJ2-7 and V is TRBV9; a possible D gene is TRBD2 (6 bases). The V and J ends lost 4 bases and 0 bases respectively, with 14 bases between them. Germline V gene sequence: CDR1 SGDLS, CDR2 YYNGEE. The CDR3 has 15 residues. CDR3 region: CASSPLAGSSYEQYF. For the CDR3, the DNA is TGTGCCAGCAGCCCTTTGGCGGGGAGCTCCTACGAGCAGTACTTC.

This clone was found once. This chain connects TRBV10-3 to TRBJ1-1; TRBD1 aligns across 8 bases. Trimming cost V 6 bases and J 7 bases; bases outside gene matches: 10. The CDR3 runs 14 residues. Germline V gene data show CDR1 as ENHRY and CDR2 as SYGVKD. The CDR3 protein is CAIRQRTGTDEAFF. The CDR3 DNA follows: TGTGCCATCAGGCAACGGACAGGGACAGATGAAGCTTTCTTT.

The rearrangement links TRBV13 to TRBJ1-2, with TRBD1 matching over 10 bases. This CDR3 is built from 14 residues. V lost 3 bases, J lost 8 bases, and 6 bases stayed unmatched. Germline V gives CDR1 PRHDT, CDR2 FYEKMQ (reference sequence). The CDR3, as DNA: TGTGCCAGCAGCTTCAGACAGGGGGCGGCCGGCTACACCTTC. This sequence encodes CASSFRQGAAGYTF.

This rearrangement joins TRBV6-1 to TRBJ2-1; D might be TRBD2 (5 bases). The CDR3 has 15 amino acids. Germline loops: CDR1 MNHNS, CDR2 SASEGT. V was trimmed by 6 bases and J by 0 bases, leaving 12 bases between them. The CDR3 coding sequence is TGTGCCAGCAGGGACGTGGGGAGCTCCTACAATGAGCAGTTCTTC. The encoded protein is CASRDVGSSYNEQFF.

About this clone: Other DNA sequences within the sample encode an identical CDR3. The rearrangement joins TRBV7-9 to TRBJ1-4; a possible D gene is TRBD1 (5 bases). CDR1 SEHNR and CDR2 FQNEAQ come from the germline V gene (reference sequence). CDR3 length equals 14 residues. V lost 0 bases to trimming and J lost 6 bases, with 8 bases between them. DNA for the CDR3: TGTGCCAGCAGCTTAGCAGGGGCAGATGAAAAACTGTTTTTT. Its protein product is CASSLAGADEKLFF.

This chain links TRBV5-6 with TRBJ1-5; D call uncertain. Trimming took 0 bases from V and 6 from J, leaving 4 bases between them. The CDR3 runs 12 residues. Germline loops: CDR1 SGHDT, CDR2 YYEEEE. The CDR3 region is CASSLGVQPQHF. DNA for the CDR3: TGTGCCAGCAGCTTGGGGGTTCAGCCCCAGCATTTT.

The chain has TRBV11-2 and TRBJ1-2; 9 nucleotides agree with TRBD1. V lost 5 bases, J lost 8 bases, and 15 bases stayed unmatched. The CDR3 spans 16 residues. Germline loops: CDR1 SGHAT, CDR2 FQNNGV. The CDR3 protein is CASSTRQTGGLRGYTF. In DNA, the CDR3 is TGTGCCAGCAGCACTAGACAAACAGGGGGCTTAAGGGGCTACACCTTC.

The chain has TRBV1 and TRBJ2-3; TRBD2 is taken as the D call from the table, unchecked against the DNA. TRBV1 represents a pseudogene. This CDR3 has 18 residues. CDR3 region: CTSSQEALAGPSSDTQYF. The CDR3, as DNA: TGCACCAGCAGCCAAGAAGCTCTAGCGGGACCCTCTTCAGATACGCAGTATTTT.

CDR3 in DNA: TGTGCCAGCAGCTTGGAGTCCGGGGATGAGCAGTTCTTC. It is translated as CASSLESGDEQFF. The rearrangement links TRBV5-8 to TRBJ2-1, with D maybe TRBD2 (5 bases). From germline, CDR1 is SGHTS and CDR2 YDEGEE. The CDR3 is made up of 13 amino acids. Trimming removed 0 bases at V and 8 bases at J, with 9 bases between. The full variable domain, with the rest looked up from reference TRBV5-8 and TRBJ2-1, is EAGVTQSPTHLIKTRGQQATLRCSPISGHTSVYWYQQALGLGLQFLLWYDEGEERNRGNFPPRFSGRQFPNYSSELNVNALELEDSALYLCASSLESGDEQFFGPGTRLTVL.

On this clone itself: Other DNA variants within this sample encode the same CDR3. The chain uses TRBV6-5 and TRBJ1-1; D remains ambiguous. The CDR3 is 13 amino acids. Germline values: CDR1 MNHEY, CDR2 SVGAGI. The V end lost 0 bases, the J end lost 0 bases, and 2 bases lay between the germline ends. CDR3 in DNA: TGTGCCAGCAGTTACTCGTTGAACACTGAAGCTTTCTTT. Amino acid sequence: CASSYSLNTEAFF.

The V gene is TRBV18, the J gene TRBJ2-5; D is perhaps TRBD1 (6 bases). The CDR3 runs to 14 residues. Trimming stripped 2 bases from V and 5 bases from J, with 12 bases between. CDR1 is KGHSH and CDR2 is LQKENI in the germline V gene. The CDR3: CASSPVTQGETQYF. The DNA for the CDR3 is TGTGCCAGCTCACCAGTAACACAGGGTGAGACCCAGTACTTC.

The gene calls are TRBV5-4 and TRBJ1-3; D possibly corresponds to TRBD1 (6 bases). The CDR3 has 16 amino acids. Germline values: CDR1 SGHNT, CDR2 YYREEE (reference sequence). Trimming shortened V by 4 bases and J by 0 bases, and 14 bases separated the two germline ends. The CDR3 here is CASSREGGFSGNTIYF. CDR3 sequence (DNA): TGTGCCAGCAGCCGTGAGGGGGGATTCTCTGGAAACACCATATATTTT.

The chain has TRBV9 and TRBJ1-6; no clear D gene. From germline, CDR1 is SGDLS and CDR2 YYNGEE. Deletions cut 3 bases from V and 5 bases from J, with 6 bases between. This CDR3 region has 13 residues. The CDR3 protein is CASSAVDNSPLHF. For the CDR3, the DNA is TGTGCCAGCAGCGCAGTGGATAATTCACCCCTCCACTTT.

This clone has just one count. The V gene is TRBV6-4, the J gene TRBJ2-7; D is perhaps TRBD1 (5 bases). Trimming pared 8 bases from V and 7 bases from J, leaving 18 bases between. The CDR3 totals 13 residues. Germline CDR1 MRHNA, CDR2 SNTAGT. The CDR3 DNA sequence: TGTGCCAGCCGAACAGGATTTCGTAGGGAGCAGTACTTC. Translating it yields CASRTGFRREQYF.

This CDR3 reads CASSLSGVIYEQYF. CDR3 coding DNA: TGTGCCAGCAGCTTGTCGGGGGTGATCTACGAGCAGTACTTC. The chain carries TRBV11-2 and TRBJ2-7; D may be TRBD2 (6 bases). The V gene's germline CDR1 is SGHAT and CDR2 FQNNGV. Trimming stripped 3 bases from V and 3 bases from J, with 12 bases between. This CDR3 has 14 residues.